What follows are 15 T cell receptor beta chains derived from one specimen sequenced in a study of control samples from healthy donors and cancer patients. Measured with immunoSEQ multiplex PCR; TCRdb has only the in-frame clones, and not every one. The table records around 75,000 clones, around 94% of them present only once. Sequencing input: blood. All receptors derive from a woman between 55 and 75 years old in good health.

The J gene is TRBJ2-4, the V gene TRBV7-2; no firm D call. This CDR3 spans 12 amino acids. The V end was cut by 2 bases, the J end by 7 bases, with 6 bases between. Germline loops: CDR1 SGHTA, CDR2 FQGNSA. This chain's CDR3 is CASSLTGNIQYF. In DNA, the CDR3 is TGTGCCAGCAGCTTAACCGGCAACATTCAGTACTTC.

This chain connects TRBV5-4 to TRBJ2-1, with TRBD2 as a possible D gene (6 bases). The V and J ends lost 1 base and 5 bases respectively, with 13 bases between them. Per germline, CDR1 SGHNT and CDR2 YYREEE (reference sequence). The CDR3 runs to 15 residues. CDR3 in amino acids: CASSLSLAVDNEQFF. CDR3 DNA sequence: TGTGCCAGCAGCTTGAGCTTAGCGGTGGACAATGAGCAGTTCTTC.

V gene TRBV5-4 combines with J gene TRBJ2-1; D is unclear. Trimming shortened V by 6 bases and J by 0 bases, and 7 bases separated the two germline ends. CDR3 length equals 13 residues. Germline V CDR1 and CDR2: SGHNT, YYREEE (reference sequence). The CDR3 region has the DNA TGTGCCAGCAACTCCGACTCCTACAATGAGCAGTTCTTC. This translates into CASNSDSYNEQFF.

CDR3 residues: CASRTTNTGELFF. For the CDR3, the DNA is TGTGCCAGTAGGACAACGAACACCGGGGAGCTGTTTTTT. V and J are TRBV19 and TRBJ2-2, with no clear D. Deletions cut 6 bases from V and 0 bases from J, with 5 bases between. The germline gives CDR1 LNHDA, CDR2 SQIVND (reference sequence). This CDR3 spans 13 amino acids.

The chain is built from TRBV7-2 and TRBJ2-2, with TRBD1 matching 9 bases. This CDR3 spans 17 amino acids. V gave up 5 bases and J gave up 4 bases; unmatched junction bases: 11. Germline CDR1 and CDR2: SGHTA and FQGNSA. Here the CDR3 DNA reads TGTGCCAGCAGCCCCGGGACAGGGTTTGGGAGCACCGGGGAGCTGTTTTTT. Protein product: CASSPGTGFGSTGELFF.

This chain links TRBV3-1 (or the pseudogene TRBV3-2) with TRBJ2-2, with 8 bases matching TRBD2. The germline V gene encodes CDR1 LGHDT and CDR2 YNNKEL (reference sequence). The CDR3 has 15 residues. V trimming: 5 bases; J trimming: 12 bases; junction bases outside the gene matches: 14. For the CDR3, the DNA is TGTGCCAGCAGCAGGGACTCCGCGGGGGGTGGGCAGCTGTTTTTT. Encoded protein: CASSRDSAGGGQLFF.

The rearrangement links TRBV18 to TRBJ2-7; 10 bases map to TRBD1. Germline V gene data show CDR1 as KGHSH and CDR2 as LQKENI. This CDR3 is 15 amino acids long. V dropped 5 bases and J dropped 2; count of bases not matched to a gene: 6. The CDR3 nucleotides read TGTGCCAGCTCAGAGAGGACAGGGGGTACCTACGAGCAGTACTTC. Translated: CASSERTGGTYEQYF.

The chain links TRBV27 to TRBJ2-3; tentative D call: TRBD1 (6 bases). V was pared by 7 bases and J by 1 base, with 9 bases between. CDR1 and CDR2 (germline): MNHEY, SMNVEV (reference sequence). The CDR3 spans 13 residues. CDR3 region: CASTRGGTDTQYF. CDR3 DNA sequence: TGTGCCAGCACCAGGGGTGGCACAGATACGCAGTATTTT.

This clone was counted a single time. The rearrangement joins TRBV7-2 to TRBJ2-1, with D possibly TRBD2 on 6 matching bases. This CDR3 spans 16 amino acids. The V gene's germline CDR1 is SGHTA and CDR2 FQGNSA. V was trimmed by 1 base and J by 2 bases, leaving 12 bases between them. The CDR3 here is CASSLVLGGTYNEQFF. The DNA for the CDR3 is TGTGCCAGCAGCTTAGTTCTGGGAGGTACCTACAATGAGCAGTTCTTC. The variable domain in full, completed from reference TRBV7-2 and TRBJ2-1, reads GAGVSQSPSNKVTEKGKDVELRCDPISGHTALYWYRQSLGQGLEFLIYFQGNSAPDKSGLPSDRFSAERTGGSVSTLTIQRTQQEDSAVYLCASSLVLGGTYNEQFFGPGTRLTVL.

The chain uses TRBV18 and TRBJ1-5; D unresolved. Germline V gene data show CDR1 as KGHSH and CDR2 as LQKENI. This CDR3 has 13 amino acids. V was clipped by 1 base and J by 3 bases, with 4 bases between them. The CDR3 DNA sequence: TGTGCCAGCTCACCACTCGACAATCAGCCCCAGCATTTT. This encodes CASSPLDNQPQHF. The variable domain in full, with the rest retrieved from reference TRBV18 and TRBJ1-5, is NAGVMQNPRHLVRRRGQEARLRCSPMKGHSHVYWYRQLPEEGLKFMVYLQKENIIDESGMPKERFSAEFPKEGPSILRIQQVVRGDSAAYFCASSPLDNQPQHFGDGTRLSIL.

The chain is built from TRBV7-9 and TRBJ1-6; no reliable D call. The germline V gene has CDR1 SEHNR and CDR2 FQNEAQ (reference sequence). CDR3 length equals 16 residues. V was clipped by 5 bases and J by 7 bases, with 18 bases between them. Here the CDR3 reads CASSSGPDVANSPLHF. The CDR3 nucleotides are TGTGCCAGCAGCAGCGGACCGGACGTGGCGAATTCACCCCTCCACTTT.

This sequence joins TRBV11-2 and TRBJ2-7; D is perhaps TRBD1 (6 bases). Trimming shortened V by 5 bases and J by 3 bases, and 23 bases separated the two germline ends. CDR1 is SGHAT and CDR2 is FQNNGV in the germline V gene. This CDR3 is built from 17 residues. The CDR3 nucleotides are TGTGCCAGCAGCCCTCTACAGGGTAGAGTGGGAAGCTACGAGCAGTACTTC. This encodes CASSPLQGRVGSYEQYF.

As concerns this clone: Other DNA sequences of this sample code for an identical CDR3. The chain carries TRBV3-1 (or the pseudogene TRBV3-2) and TRBJ1-4; TRBD1 matches at 9 bases. Germline loops: CDR1 LGHDT, CDR2 YNNKEL (reference sequence). There are 13 residues in the CDR3. V dropped 4 bases and J dropped 8; count of bases not matched to a gene: 2. The CDR3 region has the DNA TGTGCCAGCAGCCGGGACAGGGACGAAAAACTGTTTTTT. Protein sequence: CASSRDRDEKLFF.

This chain links TRBV19 with TRBJ1-2, with TRBD1 as a possible D gene (5 bases). V lost 10 bases and J 1 base, leaving 16 bases between the germline ends. Germline V CDR1 and CDR2: LNHDA, SQIVND (reference sequence). The CDR3 extends over 14 amino acids. This CDR3 reads CATKTGANNYGYTF. As DNA, the CDR3 is TGTGCCACAAAGACCGGGGCCAATAACTATGGCTACACCTTC.

This clone showed up just once. The V and J genes are TRBV11-2 and TRBJ1-3, with TRBD1 matching over 8 bases. CDR3 size: 16 residues. Germline CDR1 reads SGHAT; CDR2 reads FQNNGV. Trimming removed 5 bases from V and 0 bases from J; junction bases left unmatched: 6. As DNA, the CDR3 is TGTGCCAGCAGCCGGACAGGGACCGCCTCTGGAAACACCATATATTTT. Translating it yields CASSRTGTASGNTIYF. The full variable domain, completed using reference TRBV11-2 and TRBJ1-3, is EAGVAQSPRYKIIEKRQSVAFWCNPISGHATLYWYQQILGQGPKLLIQFQNNGVVDDSQLPKDRFSAERLKGVDSTLKIQPAKLEDSAVYLCASSRTGTASGNTIYFGEGSWLTVV.